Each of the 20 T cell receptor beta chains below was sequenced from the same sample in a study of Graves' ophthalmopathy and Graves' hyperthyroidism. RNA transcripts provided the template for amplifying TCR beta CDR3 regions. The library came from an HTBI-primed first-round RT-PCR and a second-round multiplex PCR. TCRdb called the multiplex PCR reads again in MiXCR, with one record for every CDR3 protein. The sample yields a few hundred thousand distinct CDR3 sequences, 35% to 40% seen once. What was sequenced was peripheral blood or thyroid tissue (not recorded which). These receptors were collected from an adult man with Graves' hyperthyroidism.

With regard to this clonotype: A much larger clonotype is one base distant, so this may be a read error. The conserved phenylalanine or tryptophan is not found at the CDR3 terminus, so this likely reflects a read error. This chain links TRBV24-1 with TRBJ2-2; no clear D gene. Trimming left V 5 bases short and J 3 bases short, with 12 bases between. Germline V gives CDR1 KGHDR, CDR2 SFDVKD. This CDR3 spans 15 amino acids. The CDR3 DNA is TGTGCCACCAGTGGCCCGGGCGCGGACACCGGGGAGCTGTTTTCT. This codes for CATSGPGADTGELFS.

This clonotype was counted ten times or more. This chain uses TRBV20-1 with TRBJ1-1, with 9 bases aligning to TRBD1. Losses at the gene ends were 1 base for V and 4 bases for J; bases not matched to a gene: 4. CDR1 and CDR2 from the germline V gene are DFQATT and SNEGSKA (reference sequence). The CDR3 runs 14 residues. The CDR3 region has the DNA TGCAGTGCTAGAGGGGACAGGGCGAGCACTGAAGCTTTCTTT. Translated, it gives CSARGDRASTEAFF.

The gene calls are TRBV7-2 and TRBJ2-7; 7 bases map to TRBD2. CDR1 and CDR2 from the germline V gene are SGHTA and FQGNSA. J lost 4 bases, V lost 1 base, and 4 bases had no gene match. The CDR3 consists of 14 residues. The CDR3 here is CASSLDLADYEQYF. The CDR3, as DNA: TGTGCCAGCAGCTTAGACCTAGCGGATTACGAGCAGTACTTC.

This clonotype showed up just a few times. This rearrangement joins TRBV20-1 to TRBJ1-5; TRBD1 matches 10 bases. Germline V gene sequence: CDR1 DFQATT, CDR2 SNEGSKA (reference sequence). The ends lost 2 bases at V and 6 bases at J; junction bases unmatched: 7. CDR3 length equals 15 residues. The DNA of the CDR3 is TGCAGTGCTAGAAGGACAGGGGGGGTCATTCAGCCCCAGCATTTT. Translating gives CSARRTGGVIQPQHF.

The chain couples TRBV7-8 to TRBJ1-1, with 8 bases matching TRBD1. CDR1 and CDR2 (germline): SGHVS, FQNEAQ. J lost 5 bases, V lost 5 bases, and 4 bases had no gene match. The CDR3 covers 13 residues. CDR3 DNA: TGTGCCAGCAGCCAGGGGGCTTCTACTGAAGCTTTCTTT. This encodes CASSQGASTEAFF.

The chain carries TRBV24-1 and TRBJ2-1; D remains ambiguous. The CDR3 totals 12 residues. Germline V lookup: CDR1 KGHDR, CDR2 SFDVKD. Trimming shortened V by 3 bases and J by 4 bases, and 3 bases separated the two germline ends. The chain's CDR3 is CATSDVYNEQFF. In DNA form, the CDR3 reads TGTGCCACCAGTGATGTTTACAATGAGCAGTTCTTC.

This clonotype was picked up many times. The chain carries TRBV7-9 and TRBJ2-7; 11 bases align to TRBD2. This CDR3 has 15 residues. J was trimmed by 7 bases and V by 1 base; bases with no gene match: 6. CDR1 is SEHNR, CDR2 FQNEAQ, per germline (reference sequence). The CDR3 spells CASSLGLAGGKEQYF. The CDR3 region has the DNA TGTGCCAGCAGCTTAGGTCTAGCGGGAGGTAAAGAGCAGTACTTC.

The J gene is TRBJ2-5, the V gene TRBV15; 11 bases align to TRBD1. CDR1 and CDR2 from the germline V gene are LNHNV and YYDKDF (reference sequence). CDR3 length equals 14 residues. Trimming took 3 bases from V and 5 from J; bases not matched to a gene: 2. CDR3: CATSSGTGGETQYF. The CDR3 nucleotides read TGTGCCACCAGCAGTGGGACAGGGGGGGAGACCCAGTACTTC.

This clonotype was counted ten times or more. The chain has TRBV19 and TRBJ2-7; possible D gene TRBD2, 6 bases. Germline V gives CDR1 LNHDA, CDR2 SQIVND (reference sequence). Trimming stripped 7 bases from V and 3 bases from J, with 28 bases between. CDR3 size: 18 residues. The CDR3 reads CASNKDSGPPLSSYEQYF. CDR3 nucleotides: TGTGCCAGTAACAAAGACAGCGGGCCGCCTCTCTCGAGCTACGAGCAGTACTTC. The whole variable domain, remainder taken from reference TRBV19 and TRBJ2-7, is DGGITQSPKYLFRKEGQNVTLSCEQNLNHDAMYWYRQDPGQGLRLIYYSQIVNDFQKGDIAEGYSVSREKKESFPLTVTSAQKNPTAFYLCASNKDSGPPLSSYEQYFGPGTRLTVT.

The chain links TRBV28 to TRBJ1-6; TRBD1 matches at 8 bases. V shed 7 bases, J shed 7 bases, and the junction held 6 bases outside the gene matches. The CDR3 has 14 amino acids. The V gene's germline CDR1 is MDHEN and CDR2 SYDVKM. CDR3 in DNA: TGTGCCAGCAAACCGGGACAGGCCAATTCACCCCTCCACTTT. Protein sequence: CASKPGQANSPLHF.

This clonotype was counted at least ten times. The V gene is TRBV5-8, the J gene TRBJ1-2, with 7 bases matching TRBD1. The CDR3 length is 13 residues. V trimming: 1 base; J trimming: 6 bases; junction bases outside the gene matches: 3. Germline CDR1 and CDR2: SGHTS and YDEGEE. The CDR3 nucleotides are TGTGCCAGCAGCTTGCTAGGGGGCCATGGCTACACCTTC. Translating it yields CASSLLGGHGYTF.

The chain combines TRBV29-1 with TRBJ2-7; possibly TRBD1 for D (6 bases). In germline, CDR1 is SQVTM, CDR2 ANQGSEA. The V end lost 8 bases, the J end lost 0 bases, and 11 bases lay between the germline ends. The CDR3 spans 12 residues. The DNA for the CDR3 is TGCAGCATCAAGACAGGCTCCTACGAGCAGTACTTC. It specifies CSIKTGSYEQYF.

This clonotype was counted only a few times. This CDR3 reads CSVEYVMDHEQFF. CDR3 in DNA: TGCAGCGTTGAGTATGTAATGGACCATGAGCAGTTCTTC. The V and J genes are TRBV29-1 and TRBJ2-1; D call uncertain. Germline CDR1 SQVTM, CDR2 ANQGSEA. This CDR3 is built from 13 residues. Between the trimmed V and J ends, which lost 3 bases and 8 bases, there was a span of 14 bases.

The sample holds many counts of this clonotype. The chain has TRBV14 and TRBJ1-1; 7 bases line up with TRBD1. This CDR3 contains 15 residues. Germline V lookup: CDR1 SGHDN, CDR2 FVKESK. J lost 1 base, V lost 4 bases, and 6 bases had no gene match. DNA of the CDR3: TGTGCCAGCAGCCCTCGACAGGGTACGAACACTGAAGCTTTCTTT. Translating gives CASSPRQGTNTEAFF.

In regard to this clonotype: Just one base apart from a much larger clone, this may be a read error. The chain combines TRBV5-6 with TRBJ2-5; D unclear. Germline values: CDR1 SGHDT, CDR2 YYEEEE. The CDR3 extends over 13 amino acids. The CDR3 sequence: CASSLRIQEAQYF. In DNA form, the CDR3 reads TGTGCCAGCAGCCTACGGATCCAAGAGGCCCAGTACTTC.

The CDR3 DNA follows: TGTGCCAGCAAGGGCTACACCTTC. Translation: CASKGYTF. This chain connects TRBV2 to TRBJ1-2; no reliable D call. V was clipped by 7 bases and J by 8 bases, with 2 bases between them. CDR1 is SNHLY, CDR2 FYNNEI, per germline. This CDR3 is 8 amino acids long.

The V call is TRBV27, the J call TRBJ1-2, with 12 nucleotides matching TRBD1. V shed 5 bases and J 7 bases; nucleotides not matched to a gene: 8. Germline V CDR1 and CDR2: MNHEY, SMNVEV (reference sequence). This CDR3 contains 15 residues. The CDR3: CASSGTGGAGPGYTF. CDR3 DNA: TGTGCCAGCAGTGGGACAGGGGGCGCCGGTCCTGGCTACACCTTC.

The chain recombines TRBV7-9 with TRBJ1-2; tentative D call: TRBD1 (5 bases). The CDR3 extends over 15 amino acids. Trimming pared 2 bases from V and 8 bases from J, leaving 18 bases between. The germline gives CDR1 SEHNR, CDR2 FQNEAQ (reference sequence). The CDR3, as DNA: TGTGCCAGCAGCTTATGGCCGGCAGGGTCGGGAGGCTACACCTTC. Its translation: CASSLWPAGSGGYTF.

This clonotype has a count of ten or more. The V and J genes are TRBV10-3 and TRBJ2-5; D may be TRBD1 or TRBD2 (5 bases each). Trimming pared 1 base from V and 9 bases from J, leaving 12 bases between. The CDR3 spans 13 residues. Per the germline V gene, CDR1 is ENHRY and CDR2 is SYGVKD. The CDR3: CAISELTRGAQYF. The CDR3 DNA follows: TGTGCCATCAGTGAGTTGACCAGAGGGGCCCAGTACTTC.

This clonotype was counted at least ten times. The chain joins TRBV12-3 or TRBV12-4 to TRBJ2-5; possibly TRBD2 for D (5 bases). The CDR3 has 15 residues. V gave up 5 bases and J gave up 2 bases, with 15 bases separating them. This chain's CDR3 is CASSPTRRIQETQYF. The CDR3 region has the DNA TGTGCCAGCAGTCCCACTAGACGGATACAAGAGACCCAGTACTTC.